Following are 21 T cell receptor beta chains from one sample sequenced in a study of blood T cell repertoires in COVID-19. The method was immunoSEQ multiplex PCR; TCRdb's version includes in-frame clones alone and lacks a portion of them. Found here are under 200,000 clones, approximately 91% of them singletons; the top ten hold under 2%. The sequenced sample was peripheral blood. These receptors came from a young man with active or convalescent COVID-19.

This clone was recorded only once. This chain uses TRBV7-5 with TRBJ1-4; the tabulated D call, TRBD1, remains unverified against the DNA. TRBV7-5 is designated a pseudogene. CDR3 length: 12 residues. DNA for the CDR3: TGTGTCAGAAGCTTCCCTAGTGCGACAGGAGATTTT. Translated: CVRSFPSATGDF.

The chain combines TRBV29-1 with TRBJ2-5; 11 bases agree with TRBD2. Germline CDR1 SQVTM, CDR2 ANQGSEA. Trimming at V came to 5 bases and at J to 4 bases, leaving 9 bases not matched to a gene. This CDR3 comprises 15 residues. CDR3 protein: CSVSIGLAGGETQYF. CDR3 DNA: TGCAGCGTTTCTATCGGGCTAGCGGGAGGAGAGACCCAGTACTTC.

This clone was recorded many times. The rearrangement links TRBV6-2 or TRBV6-3 to TRBJ2-3, with 7 bases matching TRBD2. CDR1 and CDR2 (germline): MNHEY, SVGEGT. With 4 bases clipped from V and 6 bases from J, the junction kept 4 bases outside the gene matches. The CDR3 runs to 13 residues. DNA of the CDR3: TGTGCCAGCAGTTCGACTAGCTACGATACGCAGTATTTT. Its translation is CASSSTSYDTQYF.

CDR3 sequence: CASSIDPVPNEQFF. CDR3 DNA sequence: TGTGCCAGTAGTATAGATCCAGTCCCCAATGAGCAGTTCTTC. The chain recombines TRBV19 with TRBJ2-1; unclear D gene. The germline V and J ends were trimmed by 0 bases and 6 bases, with 9 bases remaining between them. The CDR3 extends over 14 amino acids. The germline V gene has CDR1 LNHDA and CDR2 SQIVND (reference sequence).

J is TRBJ2-1 and V is TRBV19; D is unresolved. The CDR3 contains 15 residues. Trimming left V 3 bases short and J 6 bases short, with 15 bases between. Looked up from germline, CDR1 is LNHDA and CDR2 is SQIVND (reference sequence). The CDR3 DNA is TGTGCCAGTAGTATCGGATGGGCCGTCTTCAATGAGCAGTTCTTC. Amino acid sequence: CASSIGWAVFNEQFF.

In its sample, this clone was seen once. CDR3 loop: CATSKHGQDEKLFF. The CDR3 DNA sequence: TGTGCCACCAGCAAACACGGACAGGATGAAAAACTGTTTTTT. The chain uses TRBV15 and TRBJ1-4, with 7 bases matching TRBD1. V dropped 4 bases and J dropped 6; count of bases not matched to a gene: 5. The germline gives CDR1 LNHNV, CDR2 YYDKDF (reference sequence). The CDR3 loop spans 14 amino acids.

The rearrangement uses TRBV12-3 or TRBV12-4 and TRBJ2-7; D unresolved. With 2 bases removed from V and 2 bases from J, the gap between germline ends came to 4 bases. The length of the CDR3 is 12 residues. DNA of the CDR3: TGTGCCAGCAGTTTATCCGCCTACGAGCAGTACTTC. Translation: CASSLSAYEQYF.

The rearrangement joins TRBV6-6 to TRBJ1-2; 7 nucleotides match TRBD1. Germline loops: CDR1 MNHNY, CDR2 SVGAGI (reference sequence). After removal of 6 bases from V and 6 bases from J, the junction contained 7 bases not matched to a gene. The CDR3 has 13 amino acids. CDR3 DNA: TGTGCCAGCAGACCCGACAGGGAGGATGGCTACACCTTC. It specifies CASRPDREDGYTF.

This clone has only one observation. This rearrangement joins TRBV7-9 to TRBJ1-4; 7 bases are shared with TRBD1. Germline-derived CDR1 and CDR2 are SEHNR and FQNEAQ (reference sequence). CDR3 length: 12 residues. With V trimmed by 8 bases and J by 8 bases, 5 bases remained unmatched. CDR3 residues: CASAGGGEKLFF. CDR3 nucleotide sequence: TGTGCCAGCGCAGGGGGAGGAGAAAAACTGTTTTTT. Full variable domain (rest looked up from reference TRBV7-9 and TRBJ1-4): DTGVSQNPRHKITKRGQNVTFRCDPISEHNRLYWYRQTLGQGPEFLTYFQNEAQLEKSRLLSDRFSAERPKGSFSTLEIQRTEQGDSAMYLCASAGGGEKLFFGSGTQLSVL.

V gene TRBV30 combines with J gene TRBJ2-5, with 11 bases matching TRBD2. The CDR3 runs to 12 residues. Germline CDR1 is GTSNPN and CDR2 is SVGIG (reference sequence). The V and J ends lost 2 bases and 7 bases, in that order; junction bases with no gene match: 0. CDR3 amino acids: CAWSLAGGTQYF. The CDR3 DNA reads TGTGCCTGGAGTCTAGCGGGGGGGACCCAGTACTTC. Combining the CDR3 with reference TRBV30 and TRBJ2-5 gives the whole variable domain SQTIHQWPATLVQPVGSPLSLECTVEGTSNPNLYWYRQAAGRGLQLLFYSVGIGQISSEVPQNLSASRPQDRQFILSSKKLLLSDSGFYLCAWSLAGGTQYFGPGTRLLVL.

This chain connects TRBV10-3 to TRBJ1-1; D is undetermined. The CDR3 is 12 amino acids. V was trimmed by 6 bases and J by 4 bases, leaving 9 bases between them. Germline CDR1 ENHRY, CDR2 SYGVKD. The CDR3 nucleotides read TGTGCCATCAGACGGGAGAGCACTGAAGCTTTCTTT. It codes for CAIRRESTEAFF.

This clone was seen once. The chain uses TRBV3-1 (or the pseudogene TRBV3-2) and TRBJ2-2, with 15 positions matching TRBD2. This CDR3 spans 18 amino acids. V trimming: 5 bases; J trimming: 0 bases; junction bases outside the gene matches: 4. Germline lookup yields CDR1 LGHDT and CDR2 YNNKEL (reference sequence). Written as DNA, the CDR3 is TGTGCCAGCAGCAGGGGACTAGCGGGGGGAGCGAACACCGGGGAGCTGTTTTTT. It yields the protein CASSRGLAGGANTGELFF.

The chain is built from TRBV19 and TRBJ1-1, with D possibly being TRBD1 (5 bases). The CDR3 runs to 15 residues. In germline, CDR1 is LNHDA, CDR2 SQIVND (reference sequence). V lost 4 bases, J lost 3 bases, and 15 bases lay in between. CDR3: CASSTGSLGDTEAFF. As DNA, the CDR3 is TGTGCCAGTAGTACAGGGTCCCTGGGCGACACTGAAGCTTTCTTT.

The rearrangement joins TRBV2 to TRBJ2-1; no definite D call. Looked up from germline, CDR1 is SNHLY and CDR2 is FYNNEI. The CDR3 runs 12 residues. Trimming pared 7 bases from V and 8 bases from J, leaving 12 bases between. CDR3 DNA: TGTGCCAGCAAAGCACGATCTGATGAGCAGTTCTTC. This translates into CASKARSDEQFF.

The chain joins TRBV9 to TRBJ1-2; TRBD1 might be the D (6 bases). V was pared by 3 bases and J by 5 bases, with 14 bases between. The CDR3 is 14 amino acids. Germline V gene sequence: CDR1 SGDLS, CDR2 YYNGEE. CDR3 nucleotide sequence: TGTGCCAGCAGCGCGAACACAGGGTTATATGGCTACACCTTC. It specifies CASSANTGLYGYTF.

The chain links TRBV6-1 to TRBJ2-6; TRBD1 agrees at 8 bases. CDR3 length: 16 amino acids. Germline V gives CDR1 MNHNS, CDR2 SASEGT. V shed 3 bases and J 2 bases; nucleotides not matched to a gene: 3. The CDR3 DNA reads TGTGCCAGCAGTGAGCAGGGGGCGGCTGGGGCCAACGTCCTGACTTTC. Translated, it gives CASSEQGAAGANVLTF.

The chain is built from TRBV9 and TRBJ2-5; D remains unclear. Trimming removed 0 bases from V and 3 bases from J, with 6 bases in between. The CDR3 totals 13 residues. Germline CDR1 is SGDLS and CDR2 is YYNGEE. CDR3 loop: CASSVVTEETQYF. The CDR3 region has the DNA TGTGCCAGCAGCGTAGTAACAGAAGAGACCCAGTACTTC.

The CDR3 here is CATMGGPDTQYF. The CDR3 DNA reads TGTGCCACAATGGGGGGGCCAGATACGCAGTATTTT. The chain uses TRBV19 and TRBJ2-3; possible D gene TRBD2, 7 bases. Per germline, CDR1 LNHDA and CDR2 SQIVND (reference sequence). V shed 10 bases and J shed 4 bases, with 12 bases lying between them. CDR3 length: 12 residues.

This clone was seen more than once but under ten times. The chain links TRBV29-1 to TRBJ1-3; D unresolved. Germline V gives CDR1 SQVTM, CDR2 ANQGSEA. The CDR3 has 11 residues. V lost 5 bases and J 4 bases, leaving 6 bases between the germline ends. For the CDR3, the DNA is TGCAGCGTTTCGAGGGGAAACACCATATATTTT. The encoded protein is CSVSRGNTIYF.

CDR3 amino acids: CASRGRDRDLSPLHF. In nucleotides, the CDR3 is TGTGCCAGCAGGGGACGGGACAGGGATTTATCACCCCTCCACTTT. The V and J genes are TRBV6-5 and TRBJ1-6; TRBD1 matches 9 bases. Germline V gene sequence: CDR1 MNHEY, CDR2 SVGAGI. The ends lost 6 bases at V and 10 bases at J; junction bases unmatched: 10. The length of the CDR3 is 15 residues.

The rearrangement joins TRBV5-1 to TRBJ1-6; the match to TRBD1 covers 9 bases. Germline V gene data show CDR1 as SGHRS and CDR2 as YFSETQ. J was trimmed by 7 bases and V by 4 bases; bases with no gene match: 6. The CDR3 length is 15 residues. The CDR3 spells CASSPITGGNSPLHF. The CDR3 DNA reads TGCGCCAGCAGCCCCATCACAGGGGGCAATTCACCCCTCCACTTT.